This TCR beta chain was observed in a study of shared clonotypes between healthy human individuals. The study drew its donors from healthy HIV-negative adults without recent acute infections or vaccinations. Negatively enriched CD4+ T cells were divided by CD45RA into naive and memory. The assay used deep level. Method: immunoSEQ multiplex PCR; TCRdb's copy keeps in-frame clones and lacks some. The sample holds about 680,000 clones, approximately 79% seen once. With 4 bases removed from V and 6 bases from J, the gap between germline ends came to 10 bases. This CDR3 region has 12 residues. Germline-derived CDR1 and CDR2 are MNHNY and SVGAGI (reference sequence). Of note for this clone: Antigen specificity is unknown.

Study results and limitations: Shared across a few donors were around 5% of the naive CD4 clonotypes.

Sequencing was done on a sample of memory CD4+ T cells sorted from blood. As to subset: CD45RA-negative fraction. The chain is built from TRBV6-6 and TRBJ2-7; a possible D gene is TRBD1 (6 bases). The TCR comes from a woman aged 25 to 39 in good health. Here the CDR3 reads CASSLGAREQYF. The CDR3 DNA reads as TGTGCCAGCAGTTTGGGGGCTCGCGAGCAGTACTTC.